This TCR beta chain stems from a study of beta chain features in type 1 diabetes. The V and J ends lost 0 bases and 0 bases respectively, with 15 bases between them. This CDR3 has 17 residues. Germline V gene data show CDR1 as SGHTA and CDR2 as FQGNSA. Broader study findings: All four CD4+ subsets from Type 1 diabetes patients carried moderately but significantly shorter TCRB CDR3s. A definitive answer on HLA type influencing TCRB rearrangement was not reached here. VDJ junctions in type 1 diabetes patients carried more deletions and fewer insertions.

On this clone itself: The target antigen is unknown.

Since all of the isolated RNA was reverse transcribed, expressed TCRB transcripts were what got sequenced. Sequencing of naive, central memory and regulatory T cell samples gave an average of roughly 3.4 million reads. Only in-frame clones appear in the TCRdb table, and some are missing; sequencing was by immunoSEQ multiplex PCR. The sample consists of about 15,000 clones, over 55% of them appearing once. V usage is TRBV7-2 and J usage is TRBJ2-7; the D gene is possibly TRBD1 (5 bases). This clonotype was obtained from a man aged 25 to 45 with type 1 diabetes. Source material: Tregs from blood. CDR3 DNA: TGTGCCAGCAGCTTAGCGCTGTGGGCAGGGAACTCCTACGAGCAGTACTTC. Protein sequence: CASSLALWAGNSYEQYF.